These T cell receptor beta chains were read from a single sample in a study of identical twins. TCRdb reprocessed the 5' RACE reads with MiXCR, giving one entry per CDR3 protein. The sample records about 890,000 distinct CDR3 sequences, around an eighth being singletons. These data were likewise used in another study, on yellow fever vaccine responses in identical twins.

The sample taken for sequencing was PBMCs. The source of these receptors is a woman under 30 in good health. The CDR3 runs from the conserved cysteine through the conserved F or W. The D gene is left open where the match is weak. The size of a clone is reported for some rows only, either as once, few or many, or as a class for expanded clones.

cdr3_aa: CATSDFEGFQETQYF
cdr3_nt: TGTGCCACCAGTGATTTTGAGGGGTTCCAAGAGACCCAGTACTTC
j_call: TRBJ2-5
clone_size: -
v_call: TRBV24-1
d_call: -

cdr3_aa: CASSEATFRPQHF
cdr3_nt: TGTGCCAGCAGTGAAGCCACCTTTAGGCCCCAGCATTTT
j_call: TRBJ1-5
clone_size: few
v_call: TRBV6-1
d_call: -

cdr3_aa: CASSLDRRAQYF
cdr3_nt: TGTGCCAGCAGCTTGGACAGGAGAGCGCAGTATTTT
j_call: TRBJ2-3
clone_size: -
v_call: TRBV7-2
d_call: TRBD1

cdr3_aa: CAISWDTKNTEAFF
cdr3_nt: TGTGCCATCAGCTGGGACACCAAGAACACTGAAGCTTTCTTT
j_call: TRBJ1-1
clone_size: many
v_call: TRBV10-3
d_call: -

cdr3_aa: CASSEYAGANVLTF
cdr3_nt: TGTGCCAGCAGTGAATACGCCGGGGCCAACGTCCTGACTTTC
j_call: TRBJ2-6
clone_size: few
v_call: TRBV9
d_call: -

cdr3_aa: CASSRWLDNTGELFF
cdr3_nt: TGTGCCAGCAGCCGATGGCTAGATAACACCGGGGAGCTGTTTTTT
j_call: TRBJ2-2
clone_size: few
v_call: TRBV5-6
d_call: -

cdr3_aa: CASSLSGLAGEYF
cdr3_nt: TGTGCCAGCAGCTTATCAGGACTAGCGGGCGAGTACTTC
j_call: TRBJ2-7
clone_size: -
v_call: TRBV7-9
d_call: TRBD2

cdr3_aa: CASSLANIDEQFF
cdr3_nt: TGTGCCAGCAGCTTAGCCAACATCGATGAGCAGTTCTTC
j_call: TRBJ2-1
clone_size: -
v_call: TRBV7-9
d_call: -

cdr3_aa: CASWTSGNYNEQFF
cdr3_nt: TGTGCCAGCTGGACTAGCGGAAACTACAATGAGCAGTTCTTC
j_call: TRBJ2-1
clone_size: -
v_call: TRBV7-2
d_call: TRBD2

cdr3_aa: CAISEVQELLQETQYF
cdr3_nt: TGTGCCATCAGTGAGGTCCAGGAGTTATTACAAGAGACCCAGTACTTC
j_call: TRBJ2-5
clone_size: -
v_call: TRBV10-3
d_call: -

cdr3_aa: CATSDSRTDQSKNIQYF
cdr3_nt: TGTGCCACCAGTGATTCCCGTACCGATCAATCCAAAAACATTCAGTACTTC
j_call: TRBJ2-4
clone_size: few
v_call: TRBV24-1
d_call: -

cdr3_aa: CASSLLVRDYGADTQYF
cdr3_nt: TGCGCCAGCAGCTTGTTGGTCAGGGATTACGGCGCAGATACGCAGTATTTT
j_call: TRBJ2-3
clone_size: few
v_call: TRBV5-1
d_call: -

cdr3_aa: CACTQSFPPGEEAFF
cdr3_nt: TGTGCCTGCACCCAATCTTTCCCCCCCGGGGAGGAAGCTTTCTTT
j_call: TRBJ1-1
clone_size: -
v_call: TRBV3-1
d_call: -

cdr3_aa: CASSYSYGQGKRKETQYF
cdr3_nt: TGTGCCAGCAGTTACTCTTACGGGCAGGGAAAAAGAAAAGAGACCCAGTACTTC
j_call: TRBJ2-5
clone_size: -
v_call: TRBV6-2/TRBV6-3
d_call: -

cdr3_aa: CAISGGFGGYEQYF
cdr3_nt: TGTGCCATCAGTGGGGGATTTGGGGGCTACGAGCAGTACTTC
j_call: TRBJ2-7
clone_size: -
v_call: TRBV10-3
d_call: -

cdr3_aa: CASSLGQGSVSNQPQHF
cdr3_nt: TGTGCCAGCAGCTTAGGGCAGGGGTCGGTAAGCAATCAGCCCCAGCATTTT
j_call: TRBJ1-5
clone_size: many
v_call: TRBV11-2
d_call: -

cdr3_aa: CASSQPPLGEKLFF
cdr3_nt: TGCGCCAGCAGCCAACCCCCCCTCGGCGAAAAACTGTTTTTT
j_call: TRBJ1-4
clone_size: many
v_call: TRBV4-1
d_call: -

cdr3_aa: CASTQGVEDTQYF
cdr3_nt: TGTGCCAGCACCCAAGGGGTTGAAGATACGCAGTATTTT
j_call: TRBJ2-3
clone_size: few
v_call: TRBV12-3/TRBV12-4
d_call: -

cdr3_aa: CSAASGGPVSPLHF
cdr3_nt: TGCAGTGCTGCCTCGGGAGGTCCGGTTTCACCCCTCCACTTT
j_call: TRBJ1-6
clone_size: -
v_call: TRBV20-1
d_call: -

cdr3_aa: CSATHPRTSGYEQFF
cdr3_nt: TGCAGTGCCACGCACCCTAGGACTAGCGGGTATGAGCAGTTCTTC
j_call: TRBJ2-1
clone_size: -
v_call: TRBV20-1
d_call: TRBD2

cdr3_aa: CASSLTVAGVGDTQYF
cdr3_nt: TGTGCCAGCAGCTTAACGGTAGCGGGAGTAGGAGATACGCAGTATTTT
j_call: TRBJ2-3
clone_size: -
v_call: TRBV7-3
d_call: TRBD2

cdr3_aa: CATRGAGGETQYF
cdr3_nt: TGTGCCACCAGAGGCGCGGGGGGCGAGACCCAGTACTTC
j_call: TRBJ2-5
clone_size: -
v_call: TRBV10-3
d_call: TRBD2

cdr3_aa: CSALSGEHEAFF
cdr3_nt: TGCAGTGCTTTGTCAGGGGAGCATGAAGCTTTCTTT
j_call: TRBJ1-1
clone_size: few
v_call: TRBV20-1
d_call: -

cdr3_aa: CASRATGQNTEAFF
cdr3_nt: TGTGCCAGCAGGGCAACTGGGCAGAACACTGAAGCTTTCTTT
j_call: TRBJ1-1
clone_size: few
v_call: TRBV12-3/TRBV12-4
d_call: -

cdr3_aa: CASSLAGAGRPQHF
cdr3_nt: TGTGCCAGCAGTTTAGCAGGGGCTGGTAGGCCCCAGCATTTT
j_call: TRBJ1-5
clone_size: many
v_call: TRBV28
d_call: -

cdr3_aa: CASSQTLRATDTQYF
cdr3_nt: TGTGCCAGCAGCCAGACCCTCAGGGCCACAGATACGCAGTATTTT
j_call: TRBJ2-3
clone_size: -
v_call: TRBV3-1
d_call: -

cdr3_aa: CASSPRSSYNSPLHF
cdr3_nt: TGTGCCAGCAGCCCAAGGAGCTCCTATAATTCACCCCTCCACTTT
j_call: TRBJ1-6
clone_size: -
v_call: TRBV28
d_call: -

cdr3_aa: CASSPSGVGEQFF
cdr3_nt: TGTGCCAGCAGCCCCTCGGGAGTGGGGGAGCAGTTCTTC
j_call: TRBJ2-1
clone_size: -
v_call: TRBV11-3
d_call: -

cdr3_aa: CASSSPGNGVEAFF
cdr3_nt: TGTGCCAGCAGTTCCCCCGGCAACGGGGTTGAAGCTTTCTTT
j_call: TRBJ1-1
clone_size: few
v_call: TRBV28
d_call: -

cdr3_aa: CASSYSGTSKFF
cdr3_nt: TGTGCCAGCAGTTACTCAGGAACTAGCAAGTTCTTC
j_call: TRBJ2-1
clone_size: -
v_call: TRBV6-6
d_call: -

cdr3_aa: CSVVWTSLYNEQFF
cdr3_nt: TGCAGTGTGGTTTGGACTAGCCTTTACAATGAGCAGTTCTTC
j_call: TRBJ2-1
clone_size: few
v_call: TRBV20-1
d_call: TRBD2

cdr3_aa: CASSQGKGRGSTGELFF
cdr3_nt: TGCGCCAGCAGCCAAGGGAAGGGGAGGGGCTCCACCGGGGAGCTGTTTTTT
j_call: TRBJ2-2
clone_size: many
v_call: TRBV4-1
d_call: TRBD2

cdr3_aa: CASSLDSPGLGYNEQFF
cdr3_nt: TGCGCCAGCAGCTTGGACAGCCCGGGACTAGGGTACAATGAGCAGTTCTTC
j_call: TRBJ2-1
clone_size: many
v_call: TRBV5-1
d_call: TRBD2

cdr3_aa: CSVESGGGYTF
cdr3_nt: TGCAGCGTTGAATCCGGCGGTGGCTACACCTTC
j_call: TRBJ1-2
clone_size: few
v_call: TRBV29-1
d_call: -

cdr3_aa: CASRDSDRETQYF
cdr3_nt: TGTGCCAGCAGGGACAGCGATAGGGAGACCCAGTACTTC
j_call: TRBJ2-5
clone_size: many
v_call: TRBV12-3/TRBV12-4
d_call: -

cdr3_aa: CASSLGVVSGTDTQYF
cdr3_nt: TGCGCCAGCAGCCTCGGGGTAGTATCGGGCACAGATACGCAGTATTTT
j_call: TRBJ2-3
clone_size: few
v_call: TRBV5-1
d_call: -

cdr3_aa: CATSRDPLAGGSTDTQYF
cdr3_nt: TGTGCCACCAGCAGAGATCCCCTAGCGGGGGGGTCCACAGATACGCAGTATTTT
j_call: TRBJ2-3
clone_size: -
v_call: TRBV15
d_call: TRBD2

cdr3_aa: CASSDAAGRYGYTF
cdr3_nt: TGTGCCAGCAGCGACGCTGCAGGGCGCTATGGCTACACCTTC
j_call: TRBJ1-2
clone_size: -
v_call: TRBV7-9
d_call: -

cdr3_aa: CASSSEATYGYTF
cdr3_nt: TGTGCCAGCAGTTCCGAAGCAACCTATGGCTACACCTTC
j_call: TRBJ1-2
clone_size: -
v_call: TRBV28
d_call: -

cdr3_aa: CASSQDIYAGELFF
cdr3_nt: TGCGCCAGCAGCCAAGATATCTACGCCGGGGAGCTGTTTTTT
j_call: TRBJ2-2
clone_size: -
v_call: TRBV4-1
d_call: -

cdr3_aa: CASSFRGAGLNTEAFF
cdr3_nt: TGTGCCAGCAGTTTTAGGGGGGCAGGGCTCAACACTGAAGCTTTCTTT
j_call: TRBJ1-1
clone_size: many
v_call: TRBV12-3/TRBV12-4
d_call: -

cdr3_aa: CASSNRAGRNTEAFF
cdr3_nt: TGTGCCAGCAGCAACAGGGCAGGACGGAACACTGAAGCTTTCTTT
j_call: TRBJ1-1
clone_size: -
v_call: TRBV7-9
d_call: -

cdr3_aa: CASSLPGASGEQYF
cdr3_nt: TGTGCCAGCAGTTTACCGGGGGCGTCGGGCGAGCAGTACTTC
j_call: TRBJ2-7
clone_size: few
v_call: TRBV28
d_call: -

cdr3_aa: CASRAPGQGNSPLHF
cdr3_nt: TGTGCCAGCAGAGCCCCTGGACAGGGGAATTCACCCCTCCACTTT
j_call: TRBJ1-6
clone_size: few
v_call: TRBV11-2
d_call: TRBD1

cdr3_aa: CASSSAGNYNEQFF
cdr3_nt: TGTGCCAGCAGCTCCGCGGGGAACTACAATGAGCAGTTCTTC
j_call: TRBJ2-1
clone_size: few
v_call: TRBV5-5
d_call: -

cdr3_aa: CASSLTGSGSPSYNEQFF
cdr3_nt: TGTGCCAGCAGCTTAACGGGGAGCGGGAGTCCTTCCTACAATGAGCAGTTCTTC
j_call: TRBJ2-1
clone_size: -
v_call: TRBV11-1
d_call: TRBD2

cdr3_aa: CASTGNYEQYF
cdr3_nt: TGTGCCAGCACCGGGAACTACGAGCAGTACTTC
j_call: TRBJ2-7
clone_size: -
v_call: TRBV6-5
d_call: -

cdr3_aa: CASSGGTEPYNEQFF
cdr3_nt: TGTGCCAGCAGTGGAGGGACAGAACCCTACAATGAGCAGTTCTTC
j_call: TRBJ2-1
clone_size: -
v_call: TRBV6-4
d_call: TRBD1

cdr3_aa: CSARSGRGYEQYF
cdr3_nt: TGCAGTGCTAGGAGCGGGAGGGGTTACGAGCAGTACTTC
j_call: TRBJ2-7
clone_size: -
v_call: TRBV20-1
d_call: TRBD2

cdr3_aa: CASSQDFRGQGEKLFF
cdr3_nt: TGTGCCAGCAGCCAAGATTTTCGGGGACAGGGTGAAAAACTGTTTTTT
j_call: TRBJ1-4
clone_size: -
v_call: TRBV4-2
d_call: TRBD1

cdr3_aa: CASSLSRAKNIQYF
cdr3_nt: TGTGCCAGCAGCTTATCACGGGCCAAAAACATTCAGTACTTC
j_call: TRBJ2-4
clone_size: many
v_call: TRBV7-8
d_call: -

cdr3_aa: CASSYTGTYEQYF
cdr3_nt: TGCGCCAGCAGCTACACAGGGACCTACGAGCAGTACTTC
j_call: TRBJ2-7
clone_size: -
v_call: TRBV5-1
d_call: -

cdr3_aa: CASSQGIRYPNNEQFF
cdr3_nt: TGTGCCAGCAGCCAAGGAATAAGGTACCCCAACAATGAGCAGTTCTTC
j_call: TRBJ2-1
clone_size: few
v_call: TRBV3-1
d_call: -

cdr3_aa: CASSESTGGYEQYF
cdr3_nt: TGTGCCAGCAGTGAATCGACAGGGGGCTATGAGCAGTACTTC
j_call: TRBJ2-7
clone_size: few
v_call: TRBV12-3/TRBV12-4
d_call: TRBD1

cdr3_aa: CAISGSGTSTDTQYF
cdr3_nt: TGTGCCATCAGTGGAAGCGGGACCAGCACAGATACGCAGTATTTT
j_call: TRBJ2-3
clone_size: -
v_call: TRBV10-3
d_call: TRBD2

cdr3_aa: CASSVGQRNNYGYTF
cdr3_nt: TGTGCCAGCAGCGTAGGTCAGAGAAATAACTATGGCTACACCTTC
j_call: TRBJ1-2
clone_size: few
v_call: TRBV9
d_call: -

cdr3_aa: CASSLSVRQPQHF
cdr3_nt: TGTGCCAGCAGTTTATCGGTCCGGCAGCCCCAGCATTTT
j_call: TRBJ1-5
clone_size: few
v_call: TRBV12-3/TRBV12-4
d_call: -

cdr3_aa: CASSQDVGAGANVLTF
cdr3_nt: TGTGCCAGCAGCCAAGATGTCGGGGCTGGGGCCAACGTCCTGACTTTC
j_call: TRBJ2-6
clone_size: -
v_call: TRBV3-1
d_call: -

cdr3_aa: CASSRTPSGGYNEQFF
cdr3_nt: TGCGCCAGCAGCCGAACCCCTAGCGGGGGGTACAATGAGCAGTTCTTC
j_call: TRBJ2-1
clone_size: -
v_call: TRBV4-1
d_call: TRBD2

cdr3_aa: CSASWGAVTDTQYF
cdr3_nt: TGCAGTGCTTCCTGGGGGGCGGTGACAGATACGCAGTATTTT
j_call: TRBJ2-3
clone_size: -
v_call: TRBV20-1
d_call: -